A single sample gave rise to the 5 T cell receptor beta chains below, sequenced in a study of read filtering for tumor transcriptome and immune sequencing. The library was built from around 380 ng RNA with molecular barcoded adaptors for alpha/delta and beta/gamma chains. TCRdb independently ran MiXCR on the reads; one entry per CDR3 protein. The sample consists of 100,000 to 150,000 distinct CDR3 sequences, 10% to 15% of them appearing once. The sequencing sample was made of a population of CD138-negative cells sorted from bone marrow. Receptors originate from a donor at least 40 years old with multiple myeloma.

Many counts were recorded for this clonotype. The V gene is TRBV5-1, the J gene TRBJ2-1, with D possibly TRBD2 on 5 matching bases. The CDR3 runs to 15 residues. Germline V gene sequence: CDR1 SGHRS, CDR2 YFSETQ. V was clipped by 1 base and J by 4 bases, with 12 bases between them. CDR3 protein: CASSLYGSEYNEQFF. CDR3 in DNA: TGCGCCAGCAGCTTGTATGGTAGCGAGTACAATGAGCAGTTCTTC.

Ten or more counts support this clonotype. This chain uses TRBV12-2 with TRBJ1-5; the table's D call TRBD1 went unverified against the DNA. TRBV12-2 is reported as a pseudogene. CDR3 size: 21 residues. The CDR3 nucleotides read TGTGCAAGTCGCTTAGTGGACAGCGAATTGGGACAGGGGGCAACGGGACAGCCCCAGCATTTT. Amino acids: CASRLVDSELGQGATGQPQHF.

This clonotype was seen repeatedly, ten times or more. CDR3 in DNA: TGTGCCAGCAGTGAAGATGCCGCGGGAGGGTCCGGGGCCAACGTCCTGACTTTC. The encoded protein is CASSEDAAGGSGANVLTF. The chain joins TRBV6-1 to TRBJ2-6; 9 nucleotides match TRBD2. The CDR3 sequence is 18 residues long. The germline V gene encodes CDR1 MNHNS and CDR2 SASEGT. Trimming cost V 1 base and J 4 bases; bases outside gene matches: 8.

Regarding this clonotype: With a much larger clone just one base away, this may be a read error. The chain carries TRBV29-1 and TRBJ2-1; TRBD2 aligns across 7 bases. The V segment lost 6 bases and the J segment 8 bases; nucleotides outside the gene matches: 13. The CDR3 spans 14 residues. The V gene's germline CDR1 is SQVTM and CDR2 ANQGSEA. As DNA, the CDR3 is TGCAGCGTCCAGAGCGGGGAGAGGAGAGATGAGCAGTTCTTC. Residues: CSVQSGERRDEQFF.

A note on this clonotype: One base away lies a much larger clone, so this may be a sequencing read error. The V and J genes are TRBV19 and TRBJ2-3; D assignment may be TRBD1 or TRBD2 (7 bases each). V lost 5 bases and J 3 bases, leaving 15 bases between the germline ends. The V gene's germline CDR1 is LNHDA and CDR2 SQIVND (reference sequence). CDR3 size: 15 residues. This CDR3 is CASSLDREGTDTQYF. DNA for the CDR3: TGTGCCAGTAGTCTCGACAGGGAGGGAACAGATACGCAGTATTTT.